A selection of T cell receptor beta chains follows, all from one sample in a study of regulatory T cells in long-lasting Graves disease. A single record per CDR3 protein comes from TCRdb applying MiXCR to the multiplex PCR reads. The data hold almost 350,000 distinct CDR3 sequences, with about 19% observed a single time. Sequencing used peripheral blood mononuclear cells (PBMCs), obtained when the disease was refractory, from a patient treated with antithyroid drugs. These receptors were taken from a female donor with Graves disease. Both conserved end residues are part of each CDR3. D genes are given only for firm matches. A clone size is listed for some rows: how often the clone was seen (once, few, many), or a class if it is expanded.

v_call	d_call	j_call	clone_size	cdr3_aa	cdr3_nt
TRBV11-3	TRBD1	TRBJ2-6	.	CASSRPGQAWNVLTF	TGCGCCAGCAGCCGCCCGGGACAGGCTTGGAACGTCCTGACTTTC
TRBV6-6	.	TRBJ2-5	many	CASSYSSTGRETQYF	TGTGCCAGCAGTTACTCGTCTACAGGGAGAGAGACCCAGTACTTC
TRBV10-3	.	TRBJ1-6	many	CAISELKVFVGSPLHF	TGTGCCATCAGTGAGTTGAAGGTTTTTGTTGGCTCACCCCTCCACTTT
TRBV12-3/TRBV12-4	.	TRBJ2-7	.	CASSSARTYEQYF	TGTGCCAGCAGTTCGGCCAGGACCTACGAGCAGTACTTC
TRBV7-2	.	TRBJ1-6	.	CASSLGRGPYSYNSPLHF	TGTGCCAGCAGCCTAGGACGGGGCCCGTACTCCTATAATTCACCCCTCCACTTT
TRBV5-1	.	TRBJ2-2	few	CASRPLADYTGELFF	TGCGCCAGCAGACCTCTAGCAGACTACACCGGGGAGCTGTTTTTT
TRBV19	TRBD1	TRBJ2-5	few	CASSIRGQGAQETQYF	TGTGCCAGTAGTATAAGGGGACAGGGGGCACAGGAGACCCAGTACTTC
TRBV5-1	.	TRBJ1-6	once	CASSLYSEFKSPLHF	TGCGCCAGCAGCTTGTATTCAGAGTTTAAGTCACCCCTCCACTTT
TRBV11-2	TRBD1	TRBJ2-7	.	CASSLQGAREQYF	TGTGCCAGCAGCTTACAGGGGGCTCGGGAGCAGTACTTC
TRBV14	.	TRBJ2-7	few	CASSQRPSSYEQYF	TGTGCCAGCAGCCAACGTCCTAGCTCCTACGAGCAGTACTTC
TRBV13	TRBD1	TRBJ1-1	.	CASSLGEDRGGAFF	TGTGCCAGCAGCTTAGGCGAGGACAGGGGAGGGGCTTTCTTT
TRBV30	TRBD1	TRBJ1-6	many	CAWRQDRVGSPLHF	TGTGCCTGGAGGCAAGACAGGGTCGGTTCACCCCTCCACTTT
TRBV7-2	.	TRBJ1-4	many	CASSLGTAVGEKKLFF	TGTGCCAGCAGCTTAGGGACAGCGGTTGGGGAGAAAAAACTGTTTTTT
TRBV6-5	.	TRBJ1-4	.	CASSYSGAGNEKLFF	TGTGCCAGCAGTTACTCTGGGGCGGGGAATGAAAAACTGTTTTTT
TRBV4-1	TRBD2	TRBJ2-4	few	CASSHAKREDVAKNIQYF	TGTGCCAGCAGCCACGCCAAGCGGGAGGACGTAGCCAAAAACATTCAGTACTTC
TRBV28	.	TRBJ1-5	many	CASSLSIRGAKGNQPQHF	TGTGCCAGCAGTTTATCGATTCGGGGGGCGAAGGGCAATCAGCCCCAGCATTTT
TRBV18	TRBD1	TRBJ2-7	few	CASSPIPGQGSRAPEQYF	TGTGCCAGCTCACCGATTCCGGGACAGGGCTCCCGAGCGCCCGAGCAGTACTTC
TRBV7-2	.	TRBJ1-2	many	CASSQDLTTALYGYTF	TGCGCCAGCAGCCAAGATTTGACCACAGCCCTCTATGGCTACACCTTC
TRBV4-1	TRBD1	TRBJ1-4	.	CASSHHRGREGSMFF	TGCGCCAGCAGCCATCACAGGGGGCGAGAGGGTTCGATGTTTTTT
TRBV2	TRBD2	TRBJ2-7	many	CASSWRGANEQYF	TGTGCCAGCAGTTGGCGGGGGGCCAACGAGCAGTACTTC
TRBV7-2	.	TRBJ1-3	few	CASSPTTGFGNTIYF	TGTGCCAGCAGCCCTACGACAGGTTTTGGAAACACCATATATTTT
TRBV19	TRBD2	TRBJ2-2	few	CASSGRANTGELFF	TGTGCCAGTAGCGGGAGGGCGAACACCGGGGAGCTGTTTTTT
TRBV18	TRBD1	TRBJ2-7	.	CASSPGTGFYEQYF	TGTGCCAGCTCACCAGGGACAGGATTTTACGAGCAGTACTTC
TRBV27	TRBD2	TRBJ2-2	.	CASSPLFVREGWTGELFF	TGTGCCAGCAGTCCCCTTTTTGTGCGGGAGGGCTGGACCGGGGAGCTGTTTTTT
TRBV25-1	.	TRBJ2-2	few	CASSEADPENTGELFF	TGTGCCAGCAGTGAAGCCGACCCAGAAAACACCGGGGAGCTGTTTTTT